This passage covers 11 T cell receptor beta chains from one sample sequenced in a study of CD8 T cells in Susac syndrome (dated by TCRdb to about 2019). Library preparation employed the immunoSEQ multiplex PCR assay. RNA was extracted with the RNeasy kit and about 0.5 to 1 ug was reverse transcribed using random hexamers. The public reads were run again by TCRdb, first through fastp at Q25 and then through MiXCR, and only productive beta chains were kept. Every entry covers one CDR3 protein and lists the most common genes and DNA from its rows. Here the sample has some 200,000 distinct CDR3 sequences; around 95% occur a single time. Approximately 0.098% of the sample belongs to the ten largest clones. Sequenced sample: CD4+ T cells from PBMCs. These receptors were collected from a human donor with Susac syndrome.

The chain uses TRBV9 and TRBJ2-1; the D gene is possibly TRBD2 (6 bases). Trimming took off 0 bases at V and 2 bases at J, with 9 bases between the two ends. Germline V gene lookup returns CDR1 SGDLS and CDR2 YYNGEE. This CDR3 is built from 15 residues. For the CDR3, the DNA is TGTGCCAGCAGCGTAGGGTGGGGGGCCTACAATGAGCAGTTCTTC. Protein: CASSVGWGAYNEQFF.

The J gene is TRBJ2-1, the V gene TRBV30; TRBD1 is a possible D gene (6 bases). The ends were cut back, 4 bases at V and 3 bases at J, with 10 bases in the middle. The CDR3 is 13 residues long. Germline loops: CDR1 GTSNPN, CDR2 SVGIG (reference sequence). CDR3 sequence: CAWNRDNYNEQFF. The CDR3 DNA sequence: TGTGCCTGGAACAGGGATAACTACAATGAGCAGTTCTTC.

The chain carries TRBV4-1 and TRBJ2-3, with TRBD1 as a possible D gene (6 bases). V was clipped by 3 bases and J by 6 bases, with 16 bases between them. This CDR3 region has 15 residues. Germline V CDR1 and CDR2: MGHRA, YSYEKL. The CDR3 DNA reads as TGCGCCAGCAGCCAGACGCCGACAGGCGCGGATACGCAGTATTTT. Translated: CASSQTPTGADTQYF.

The V and J genes are TRBV5-4 and TRBJ2-7; TRBD2 matches 16 bases. CDR1 and CDR2 from the germline V gene are SGHNT and YYREEE (reference sequence). With V trimmed by 0 bases and J by 0 bases, 9 bases remained unmatched. The CDR3 runs 20 residues. CDR3 bases: TGTGCCAGCAGCTTGGGAAGGGGACTAGCGGGGGGGCTGAGCTCCTACGAGCAGTACTTC. Translation: CASSLGRGLAGGLSSYEQYF. Looking up the rest from reference TRBV5-4 and TRBJ2-7 gives the full variable domain: ETGVTQSPTHLIKTRGQQVTLRCSSQSGHNTVSWYQQALGQGPQFIFQYYREEENGRGNFPPRFSGLQFPNYSSELNVNALELDDSALYLCASSLGRGLAGGLSSYEQYFGPGTRLTVT.

This clonotype showed up just once. This rearrangement joins TRBV30 to TRBJ1-6; D not certain. This CDR3 comprises 14 residues. Germline CDR1 and CDR2: GTSNPN and SVGIG (reference sequence). Trimming cost V 2 bases and J 0 bases, with 5 bases left between them. This chain's CDR3 is CAWSTSSYNSPLHF. Here the CDR3 DNA reads TGTGCCTGGAGTACTAGCTCCTATAATTCACCCCTCCACTTT.

J is TRBJ1-1 and V is TRBV27, with a tentative D call TRBD1 (6 bases). This CDR3 is built from 14 residues. The germline V gene has CDR1 MNHEY and CDR2 SMNVEV (reference sequence). V was shortened by 6 bases and J by 0 bases, with 11 bases between the two germline ends. Here the CDR3 DNA reads TGTGCCAGCAGAAAACAGGGCCTGAACACTGAAGCTTTCTTT. Translated, it gives CASRKQGLNTEAFF.

The count of this clonotype is one. The J gene is TRBJ2-6, the V gene TRBV18, with 7 nucleotides matching TRBD1. Trimming removed 1 base from V and 0 bases from J; junction bases left unmatched: 9. The V gene's germline CDR1 is KGHSH and CDR2 LQKENI. The CDR3 sequence is 19 residues long. CDR3 sequence reads: CASSPLRTGLGSGANVLTF. Here the CDR3 DNA reads TGTGCCAGCTCACCACTAAGGACAGGTTTGGGCTCTGGGGCCAACGTCCTGACTTTC.

The V gene is TRBV30, the J gene TRBJ1-2, with D unclear. The CDR3 sequence is 12 residues long. Germline V gene sequence: CDR1 GTSNPN, CDR2 SVGIG (reference sequence). V lost 1 base, J lost 8 bases, and 11 bases lay in between. CDR3 region: CAWSAGMEGYTF. CDR3 sequence (DNA): TGTGCCTGGAGTGCCGGAATGGAGGGCTACACCTTC.

The chain has TRBV5-6 and TRBJ1-1; TRBD1 agrees at 8 bases. The CDR3 length is 14 residues. CDR1 is SGHDT, CDR2 YYEEEE, per germline. V was clipped by 4 bases and J by 3 bases; unmatched bases: 5. The CDR3: CASSRTGTDTEAFF. CDR3 bases: TGTGCCAGCAGCAGGACAGGGACGGACACTGAAGCTTTCTTT.

This chain uses TRBV20-1 with TRBJ1-3; a possible D gene is TRBD1 (5 bases). Germline V gives CDR1 DFQATT, CDR2 SNEGSKA (reference sequence). The CDR3 sequence is 15 residues long. The V and J ends lost 5 bases and 0 bases respectively, with 14 bases between them. The CDR3 reads CSAAGHLGSGNTIYF. CDR3 in DNA: TGCAGTGCTGCTGGACATCTCGGCTCTGGAAACACCATATATTTT.

This chain links TRBV9 with TRBJ1-3, with 8 bases identical to TRBD1. Trimming removed 0 bases from V and 2 bases from J; junction bases left unmatched: 1. The germline V gene has CDR1 SGDLS and CDR2 YYNGEE. This CDR3 comprises 15 residues. This CDR3 reads CASSVARGPGNTIYF. In nucleotides, the CDR3 is TGTGCCAGCAGCGTAGCCAGGGGGCCTGGAAACACCATATATTTT.